Reported below is one T cell receptor beta chain. This clonotype was recorded at least ten times. What this receptor recognizes is not known. No base quality values were provided; no much bigger clone lies one nucleotide off. The data were obtained in a study of Graves' ophthalmopathy and Graves' hyperthyroidism (dated by TCRdb to between 2017 and 2018). For context, the study as a whole: Hyperthyroidism was defined as stable when no progression to ophthalmopathy occurred within 18 months of follow-up. An independent validation cohort was composed of some 19 hyperthyroidism patients and over 15 patients who later progressed from hyperthyroidism to ophthalmopathy. The study used TCR beta repertoire signatures to distinguish Graves' ophthalmopathy from Graves' hyperthyroidism and to predict progression to ophthalmopathy. T-cell repertoires of thyroid tissue and blood were compared in 5 or 6 hyperthyroidism patients. In total, under 150 blood samples were TCR-sequenced: 43 ophthalmopathy, over 70 hyperthyroidism and some 17 hyperthyroidism-to-ophthalmopathy patients. To explore V-J signatures that separate ophthalmopathy from hyperthyroidism, a discovery set of more than 95 patients was enrolled, consisting of more than 40 with ophthalmopathy and about 60 with stable hyperthyroidism. Once sampling was done, hyperthyroidism patients were given methimazole at a starting dose of 30 mg daily, while ophthalmopathy patients were given high-dose intravenous methylprednisolone. Paper-wide results and their limitations: In validation, the model predicted ophthalmopathy progression with about 70% sensitivity and roughly 78% specificity; 12 predicted patients were CT-confirmed with GO in a median of approximately six months. The 13-signature model separated ophthalmopathy from stable hyperthyroidism with 85% to 90% sensitivity and about 81% specificity in cross-validation, and 80%/75% in the test set. No statistical method was used to set the sample size in advance, and the investigators knew which group each participant was assigned to. Most expanded thyroid clonotypes with a frequency above 0.001 also appeared in blood, which suggests that blood repertoires may reflect the immune response in the thyroid.

For repertoire sequencing, the TCR beta CDR3 regions were amplified from RNA transcripts. The first round of RT-PCR was done with HTBI primers and the Qiagen OneStep RT-PCR kit, and was followed by a second round of multiplex PCR, then size selection and purification. Libraries were sequenced paired-end with 100 bp reads on an Illumina HiSeq2000. The authors processed their data as follows. SOAPnuke was used for read processing, and reads with adapters, uncalled bases, a mean Phred below 15, or no exact constant-primer or identifier match were discarded. COPE v1.2.5 was used to merge the high-quality paired reads. Unique nucleotide sequences were defined as clonotypes and aligned to IMGT TRB V, D and J references using MiTCR v1.1. Analysis was restricted to V-J combinations with a frequency above 0.0001, which covered 98% to 99.2% of repertoires. For each V-J combination, a TCR clonal expansion and chaos score was defined as F50 clonal expansion divided by the chaos observed in the TCRdist matrix. Features were reduced by Welch's t-statistics and random forest to over 10 V-J combinations, which fed a naive Bayes classifier. The similarity between thyroid and blood repertoires was quantified using the Morisita-Horn index. In TCRdb, the public reads were trimmed at Q25 with fastp and aligned with MiXCR, with productive beta chains retained. Duplicate CDR3 protein sequences are folded into a single record with the most common DNA and genes. The authors' filters were not applied to this entry. The sample has roughly 1.1 million distinct CDR3 sequences on record, about two fifths of them singletons. The ten top clones hold roughly 11% of the sample.

Hyperthyroidism patients were newly diagnosed, were aged 18 to 65 years, and had a disease duration under 2 months. Anyone with other autoimmune diseases, uncontrolled infections, pregnancy or lactation was excluded from the study. Diagnosis was based on clinical symptoms, serum thyroxine, TRAb, thyroid ultrasound and orbital computed tomography. Total RNA was extracted using Trizol reagent, and RNA quality was checked on an Agilent 2100 Bioanalyzer. Sequences SEHNR (CDR1) and FQNEAQ (CDR2) are obtained from the germline V gene (reference sequence). From the cysteine through the phenylalanine, the CDR3 covers 14 amino acids. CDR3 DNA only is kept here, 42 bases in frame from base 1. V is clipped by 3 bases and J by 9 bases, and the sequence between their germline boundaries is 15 bases long.

This sequence uses TRBV7-9 and TRBJ1-5, with no reliable assignment of the D segment. The TCR sequence derives from an adult man with Graves' hyperthyroidism. The specimen was peripheral blood or thyroid tissue (not recorded which). The CDR3 protein: CASSFSDDTRPQHF. In nucleotides, the sequence is TGTGCCAGCAGCTTCTCGGACGACACACGGCCCCAGCATTTT.